This TCR beta chain was recovered during a study of CD8+CD57+ T cells in acquired aplastic anemia. CDR3 length: 13 residues. V lost 7 bases and J lost 8, with 12 bases in between. Germline lookup yields CDR1 LNHDA and CDR2 SQIVND (reference sequence). Sequencing involved patients with CD8+CD57+ cell expansion previously shown by flow cytometry. This clonotype was seen many times. It was genomic DNA that served as the template for profiling TCR beta VDJ and CDR3. MiXCR, run by TCRdb on the reads, gives a single entry per CDR3 protein. The table has 450,000 to 550,000 distinct CDR3 sequences, around 32% seen once.

This TCR derives from a human donor with aplastic anemia. The genes are TRBV19 and TRBJ1-6, with a tentative D call TRBD1 (5 bases). The sequencing sample was made of sorted CD4+, CD8+, or CD8+CD57+ T cells (not recorded which) from PBMCs. Here the CDR3 reads CASTTLGDSPLHF. The CDR3 bases are TGTGCCAGTACGACCCTAGGGGATTCACCCCTCCACTTT.